This record concerns one T cell receptor (beta chain) sequence. This clonotype showed up just a few times. Its antigen is still unknown. Base-call qualities are not available, and no considerably larger clone is one nucleotide away. This sample stems from a study of identical twins (dated by TCRdb to between 2015 and 2016). Concerning the study at large: To test whether fetal clonotypes persist, the study used deep sequencing on TCR alpha and beta repertoires from monozygotic twins, unrelated adults of various ages, and cord blood. To rule out contamination, replicate twin experiments were performed at different times with different library preparation protocols. Study-wide conclusions, independent of this receptor: Invariant T cells such as MAIT and iNKT could partly confound zero-insertion analyses, though diverse VJ usage argued against this for most clonotypes. Recombination models systematically underestimated out-of-frame TCR alpha sharing in monozygotic twins but agreed with sharing between unrelated individuals. A weaker excess of twin sharing was found in beta out-of-frame sequences because the signal-to-noise ratio was lowered by fewer shared sequences. Compared with coincidental sharing between unrelated individuals, an excess of low generation-probability sequences was observed among out-of-frame TCR alpha sequences shared between twins. Fewer insertions were carried by abundant cord blood beta clonotypes; a weaker similar trend was observed in young adult naive repertoires, while no such trend was observed in memory repertoires. Because the same donors could not be followed over many years, the conclusions depended on cross-sectional statistical analysis.

Library preparation employed 5' RACE. The sequencing machine was an Illumina HiSeq 2000. A universal primer binding site was added through template switching, and the final cDNA carried a unique molecular identifier so that TCR cDNA molecules could be counted accurately. First-strand cDNA for TCR alpha and beta chains was synthesized from specific primers in the conserved constant-segment region. To control for contamination, every cDNA library was double barcoded, receiving both a SMART-Mk sample barcode and Illumina barcodes. TruSeq adapter sequences, together with Illumina sample barcodes, were added in two successive PCR steps. The TCR alpha and beta cDNA libraries were sequenced on the Illumina HiSeq platform using custom primers. The paper's processing steps were these. Raw reads were processed with MiGEC to extract unique molecular identifiers, and MiXCR was used to determine CDR3 positions. Recombination models were inferred per individual with the repgenHMM and IGoR tools using an EM algorithm. Shared clonotypes were analyzed with the tcR package in R, and sharing was normalized by the product of cloneset sizes. To study raw recombination without the effects of thymic and clonal selection, out-of-frame nonproductive sequences were analyzed. TCRdb reprocessed the public reads (quality trimming at Q25 with fastp, clone calling with MiXCR) and kept in-frame beta chains. Here each entry gathers all rows of one CDR3 protein and keeps the most common genes and DNA. These V and J calls rely on TCRdb rather than the paper's analysis. Here the sample has under 1 million distinct CDR3 sequences; roughly an eighth occur a single time. Roughly 1.5% of the sample goes to the ten largest clones.

V lost 4 bases and J lost 9 bases; the stretch between them is 21 bases long. In the germline V gene, CDR1 corresponds to SGHAT and CDR2 to FQNNGV. Spanning cysteine to phenylalanine, the CDR3 consists of 15 amino acids. Only the CDR3 DNA stays, 45 bases, in frame from base 1. Every donor in the study was a healthy Caucasian. Three pairs of female monozygotic twins, all aged about 18 to 29 years, made up the twin cohort. Peripheral blood mononuclear cells were used as the source from which RNA for TCR libraries was isolated. The same specimen was also included in a second study, on yellow fever vaccine responses in identical twins. The second paper further reports: The authors reported that the T cell response to vaccination in identical twins appeared partly convergent and partly personalized. In identical twins, the study followed T cell clones that responded to the vaccine with precision.

The sequenced material came from PBMCs. This chain joins TRBV11-2 to TRBJ1-2; TRBD1 could be the D gene, as 6 bases match. This receptor was obtained from a woman aged 18-29 years in good health. DNA sequence: TGTGCCAGCAGCTCTCTCAGGGGAGGGAAGGAAAGCTACACCTTC. This codes for CASSSLRGGKESYTF.